Below, 15 T cell receptor beta chains from the same sample are listed, as sequenced in a study of T cell responses to AZD1222 COVID-19 vaccine. Sequencing used immunoSEQ multiplex PCR; TCRdb keeps in-frame clones, though not all of them. The sample has around 180,000 clones; more than 75% are singletons. The sequences come from peripheral blood, collected 28 days after the second AZD1222 dose. The receptor source for this set is an adult who received the AZD1222 COVID-19 vaccine.

This clone was detected only once. In nucleotides, the CDR3 is TGTGCCAGCAGCCAAGGGGGAGGCCCTGAAGCTTTCTTT. Translating it yields CASSQGGGPEAFF. The V and J genes are TRBV3-1 (or the pseudogene TRBV3-2) and TRBJ1-1; no clear D. Trimming shortened V by 1 base and J by 6 bases, and 9 bases separated the two germline ends. Germline V gene data show CDR1 as LGHDT and CDR2 as YNNKEL (reference sequence). The CDR3 is 13 residues long.

The V call is TRBV28, the J call TRBJ1-6, with D uncertain. CDR1 is MDHEN and CDR2 is SYDVKM in the germline V gene. The V end lost 3 bases, the J end lost 10 bases, and 10 bases lay between the germline ends. This CDR3 comprises 13 residues. DNA of the CDR3: TGTGCCAGCAGTTTCTTATGGCAGTCACCCCTCCACTTT. Its protein product is CASSFLWQSPLHF.

This chain connects TRBV4-3 to TRBJ2-3, with D possibly matching TRBD2 (5 bases). The germline V and J ends were trimmed by 0 bases and 1 base, with 20 bases remaining between them. Looked up from germline, CDR1 is LGHNA and CDR2 is YSLEER. The CDR3 spans 19 residues. The CDR3 bases are TGCGCCAGCAGCCAAGAGCCACTCTCGCCGGGATTGGGCACAGATACGCAGTATTTT. This sequence encodes CASSQEPLSPGLGTDTQYF.

This chain connects TRBV15 to TRBJ2-2; TRBD1 might be the D (6 bases). This CDR3 is built from 13 residues. V lost 3 bases and J lost 4, with 6 bases in between. Germline-derived CDR1 and CDR2 are LNHNV and YYDKDF (reference sequence). CDR3 coding DNA: TGTGCCACCAGCAGGGACAGCACCGGGGAGCTGTTTTTT. Translating it yields CATSRDSTGELFF.

V gene TRBV5-1 combines with J gene TRBJ2-3, with D perhaps matching TRBD2 (5 bases). Trimming stripped 4 bases from V and 4 bases from J, with 16 bases between. Germline V gene lookup returns CDR1 SGHRS and CDR2 YFSETQ. The CDR3 runs to 15 residues. This CDR3 is CASSPMMGVSDTQYF. CDR3 in DNA: TGCGCCAGCAGCCCGATGATGGGAGTATCAGATACGCAGTATTTT.

The chain joins TRBV20-1 to TRBJ1-3; D is undetermined. The germline gives CDR1 DFQATT, CDR2 SNEGSKA (reference sequence). V was pared by 6 bases and J by 0 bases, with 3 bases between. This CDR3 contains 11 residues. CDR3 DNA sequence: TGCAGTGCCGTCTCTGGAAACACCATATATTTT. Amino acids: CSAVSGNTIYF.

The rearrangement links TRBV6-2 or TRBV6-3 to TRBJ2-1, with 11 bases matching TRBD2. CDR1 and CDR2 (germline): MNHEY, SVGEGT. With V trimmed by 5 bases and J by 2 bases, 8 bases remained unmatched. The CDR3 runs 17 residues. CDR3 sequence reads: CASSLLAGGGAYNEQFF. CDR3 nucleotide sequence: TGTGCCAGCAGTCTCCTAGCGGGAGGAGGGGCCTACAATGAGCAGTTCTTC.

The rearrangement uses TRBV19 and TRBJ2-7, with 10 positions matching TRBD2. The junction had 3 bases not matched to a gene; V was cut back by 1 base and J by 3 bases. The CDR3 loop spans 15 amino acids. In germline, CDR1 is LNHDA, CDR2 SQIVND (reference sequence). The CDR3 sequence is CASSIALAGDYEQYF. The CDR3 coding sequence is TGTGCCAGTAGTATAGCGCTAGCGGGGGACTACGAGCAGTACTTC.

The chain has TRBV18 and TRBJ2-1; D remains unclear. Trimming took 2 bases from V and 3 from J, leaving 8 bases between them. Germline values: CDR1 KGHSH, CDR2 LQKENI. This CDR3 is 14 amino acids long. The DNA of the CDR3 is TGTGCCAGCTCACCAAGGAACAGCTACAATGAGCAGTTCTTC. Translation gives CASSPRNSYNEQFF.

V and J are TRBV6-4 and TRBJ2-5, with 10 bases fitting TRBD2. CDR3 length: 15 amino acids. Trimming cost V 4 bases and J 1 base; bases outside gene matches: 3. Germline-derived CDR1 and CDR2 are MRHNA and SNTAGT. The CDR3 region is CASSGTSGPQETQYF. Here the CDR3 DNA reads TGTGCCAGCAGTGGGACTAGCGGCCCCCAAGAGACCCAGTACTTC.

The chain combines TRBV2 with TRBJ1-1, with D tentatively TRBD1 (5 bases). Trimming took 6 bases from V and 1 from J, leaving 12 bases between them. CDR1 and CDR2 (germline): SNHLY, FYNNEI. CDR3 length equals 14 residues. The CDR3 nucleotides are TGTGCCAGCAGCGACGGGACCCCGAACACTGAAGCTTTCTTT. Translated, it gives CASSDGTPNTEAFF.

The genes are TRBV28 and TRBJ1-5; possible D gene TRBD1, 6 bases. The CDR3 sequence is 15 residues long. CDR1 and CDR2 (germline): MDHEN, SYDVKM. V lost 6 bases and J 0 bases, leaving 12 bases between the germline ends. The CDR3 DNA follows: TGTGCCAGCAGACAGGGAGGGAATAGCAATCAGCCCCAGCATTTT. This translates into CASRQGGNSNQPQHF.

The V call is TRBV7-2, the J call TRBJ2-1, with 8 bases that match TRBD2. This CDR3 is 15 amino acids long. Germline loops: CDR1 SGHTA, CDR2 FQGNSA. The ends lost 3 bases at V and 8 bases at J; junction bases unmatched: 9. CDR3 in amino acids: CASSLVSGLVDEQFF. Written as DNA, the CDR3 is TGTGCCAGCAGCTTGGTTTCGGGACTAGTGGATGAGCAGTTCTTC. The full variable domain, completed using reference TRBV7-2 and TRBJ2-1, is GAGVSQSPSNKVTEKGKDVELRCDPISGHTALYWYRQSLGQGLEFLIYFQGNSAPDKSGLPSDRFSAERTGGSVSTLTIQRTQQEDSAVYLCASSLVSGLVDEQFFGPGTRLTVL.

V gene TRBV5-1 combines with J gene TRBJ2-7; D is perhaps TRBD2 (6 bases). With 0 bases removed from V and 6 bases from J, the gap between germline ends came to 10 bases. Germline CDR1 reads SGHRS; CDR2 reads YFSETQ. The CDR3 has 13 residues. CDR3 nucleotides: TGCGCCAGCAGCTTGGAGGGACTGGCCGAGCAGTACTTC. This gives the protein CASSLEGLAEQYF.

This chain connects TRBV28 to TRBJ2-7; 10 bases line up with TRBD2. The CDR3 runs to 16 residues. After removal of 3 bases from V and 0 bases from J, the junction contained 5 bases not matched to a gene. Germline CDR1 MDHEN, CDR2 SYDVKM. As DNA, the CDR3 is TGTGCCAGCAGTTTTAGCGGGAGGCCCCGCTCCTACGAGCAGTACTTC. This codes for CASSFSGRPRSYEQYF. The whole variable domain, remainder taken from reference TRBV28 and TRBJ2-7, is DVKVTQSSRYLVKRTGEKVFLECVQDMDHENMFWYRQDPGLGLRLIYFSYDVKMKEKGDIPEGYSVSREKKERFSLILESASTNQTSMYLCASSFSGRPRSYEQYFGPGTRLTVT.